What follows is one TCR beta chain and its context. The target antigen is unknown. Aged 18 to 65, the patients with hyperthyroidism had under 2 months' duration and were newly diagnosed. The data belong to a study of Graves' ophthalmopathy and Graves' hyperthyroidism. Transcripts of RNA were the source for amplifying TCR beta CDR3 regions. RT-PCR with HTBI primers came first, then second-round multiplex PCR. Via MiXCR, TCRdb re-called the multiplex PCR reads, giving one row per CDR3 protein. The sample comprises some 380,000 distinct CDR3 sequences, just over 15% of which are singletons, and approximately 7% rests with the top ten. Study-level results: Ophthalmopathy progression cases were predicted by the model with roughly 70% sensitivity and less than 85% specificity.

Germline CDR1 MNHEY, CDR2 SVGEGT. V was clipped by 6 bases and J by 7 bases; unmatched bases: 8. The CDR3 is 13 amino acids. The receptor was isolated from a woman aged 18-29 years with stable Graves' hyperthyroidism. V and J are TRBV6-2 or TRBV6-3 and TRBJ2-5, with 7 bases matching TRBD2. Sample: peripheral blood. The DNA for the CDR3 is TGTGCCAGCAGAGCGGGGCCCGTTGGGACCCAGTACTTC. It is translated as CASRAGPVGTQYF.